This passage covers 12 T cell receptor beta chains from one sample sequenced in a study of blood T cell repertoires in COVID-19. Data came from immunoSEQ multiplex PCR; TCRdb stores just in-frame clones and leaves some out. The sample lists about 230,000 clones; roughly four fifths were seen once. Sequenced: peripheral blood. The origin of the receptors is a woman of 80 years or more with COVID-19, enrolled during active disease.

V is TRBV7-3 and J is TRBJ1-2; 8 bases agree with TRBD1. The J segment lost 4 bases and the V segment lost 4 bases, leaving 23 bases of the junction unmatched. This CDR3 has 20 residues. Germline CDR1 SGHTA, CDR2 FQGTGA. The CDR3 DNA reads as TGTGCCAGCAGCTATTATAAGGGGCGGCAGGGGGCCCTACTAGTCTATGGCTACACCTTC. Protein product: CASSYYKGRQGALLVYGYTF. Full variable domain (rest looked up from reference TRBV7-3 and TRBJ1-2): GAGVSQTPSNKVTEKGKYVELRCDPISGHTALYWYRQSLGQGPEFLIYFQGTGAADDSGLPNDRFFAVRPEGSVSTLKIQRTERGDSAVYLCASSYYKGRQGALLVYGYTFGSGTRLTVV.

The CDR3 nucleotides read TGCAGTGCTTCTACTGGGACAGGCGCTTTCTTT. Protein sequence: CSASTGTGAFF. The chain couples TRBV20-1 to TRBJ1-1; 8 bases are shared with TRBD1. Germline loops: CDR1 DFQATT, CDR2 SNEGSKA (reference sequence). V shed 5 bases and J 11 bases; nucleotides not matched to a gene: 7. The CDR3 loop spans 11 amino acids.

The chain uses TRBV12-3 or TRBV12-4 and TRBJ1-1, with D perhaps TRBD1 (5 bases). CDR3 length: 11 amino acids. Trimming took off 6 bases at V and 11 bases at J, with 13 bases between the two ends. Here the CDR3 reads CASSINGAAFF. In nucleotides, the CDR3 is TGTGCCAGCAGCATTAATGGGGCGGCTTTCTTT.

This chain connects TRBV28 to TRBJ1-1; D may be TRBD1 (5 bases). The V end was cut by 3 bases, the J end by 10 bases, with 15 bases between. The length of the CDR3 is 13 residues. Germline V gene sequence: CDR1 MDHEN, CDR2 SYDVKM. CDR3 protein: CASSFEPLRGAFF. CDR3 DNA sequence: TGTGCCAGCAGTTTTGAACCGTTAAGGGGAGCTTTCTTT.

The chain carries TRBV7-2 and TRBJ1-6, with D maybe TRBD1 (5 bases). CDR3 length: 16 amino acids. V was clipped by 5 bases and J by 0 bases, with 11 bases between them. CDR1 and CDR2 (germline): SGHTA, FQGNSA. This CDR3 is CASSGGGISYNSPLHF. The CDR3 DNA reads as TGTGCCAGCAGCGGGGGGGGAATCTCCTATAATTCACCCCTCCACTTT.

On this clone: An end of the junction differs from the germline gene, which may be a read error. V and J are TRBV18 and TRBJ1-5; weak D call: TRBD1 (5 bases). This CDR3 has 14 residues. Germline assignment: CDR1 KGHSH and CDR2 LQKENI. This CDR3 is CASSGQTSDQPQHF. DNA for the CDR3: TGTGCCAGCTCGGGGCAAACTAGCGATCAGCCCCAGCATTTT.

CDR3 coding DNA: TGTGCTAGTGCCGAACAACGACAGGTACATTGGACCTACAATGAGCAGTTCTTC. It is translated as CASAEQRQVHWTYNEQFF. The chain links TRBV12-5 to TRBJ2-1; D may be TRBD1 (6 bases). The CDR3 is made up of 18 amino acids. From germline, CDR1 is LGHNT and CDR2 FRNRAP. The ends were cut back, 7 bases at V and 2 bases at J, with 24 bases in the middle.

The chain has TRBV18 and TRBJ2-7; perhaps TRBD1 as D (5 bases). The CDR3 sequence is 12 residues long. The V gene's germline CDR1 is KGHSH and CDR2 LQKENI. With 2 bases removed from V and 6 bases from J, the gap between germline ends came to 8 bases. The CDR3 DNA sequence: TGTGCCAGCTCACCAGTAGGGGTCGAGCAGTACTTC. This encodes CASSPVGVEQYF.

V and J are TRBV7-2 and TRBJ2-5; possible D gene TRBD1, 6 bases. Looked up from germline, CDR1 is SGHTA and CDR2 is FQGNSA. The CDR3 length is 15 residues. V lost 3 bases, J lost 1 base, and 12 bases lay in between. The CDR3 spells CASSLSSRGQETQYF. CDR3 in DNA: TGTGCCAGCAGCTTGAGCTCCAGGGGCCAAGAGACCCAGTACTTC.

The chain recombines TRBV15 with TRBJ2-5; D gene unclear. Trimming cost V 1 base and J 5 bases, with 5 bases left between them. Looked up from germline, CDR1 is LNHNV and CDR2 is YYDKDF (reference sequence). The CDR3 is made up of 12 amino acids. The CDR3: CATSRGEETQYF. The CDR3 DNA sequence: TGTGCCACCAGCAGAGGCGAGGAGACCCAGTACTTC.

The chain carries TRBV19 and TRBJ2-3; TRBD1 is a possible D gene (5 bases). Germline V gene lookup returns CDR1 LNHDA and CDR2 SQIVND (reference sequence). V was clipped by 1 base and J by 4 bases, with 9 bases between them. The CDR3 loop spans 14 amino acids. In DNA, the CDR3 is TGTGCCAGTAGTATAGGCCAAGGGGCAGATACGCAGTATTTT. Translated, it gives CASSIGQGADTQYF.

V and J are TRBV9 and TRBJ2-3, with 11 bases that match TRBD2. Trimming took 3 bases from V and 0 from J; bases not matched to a gene: 3. The CDR3 is 16 residues long. Germline V gene data show CDR1 as SGDLS and CDR2 as YYNGEE. The CDR3 sequence is CASSAVAGGSTDTQYF. As DNA, the CDR3 is TGTGCCAGCAGCGCCGTAGCGGGGGGGAGCACAGATACGCAGTATTTT.